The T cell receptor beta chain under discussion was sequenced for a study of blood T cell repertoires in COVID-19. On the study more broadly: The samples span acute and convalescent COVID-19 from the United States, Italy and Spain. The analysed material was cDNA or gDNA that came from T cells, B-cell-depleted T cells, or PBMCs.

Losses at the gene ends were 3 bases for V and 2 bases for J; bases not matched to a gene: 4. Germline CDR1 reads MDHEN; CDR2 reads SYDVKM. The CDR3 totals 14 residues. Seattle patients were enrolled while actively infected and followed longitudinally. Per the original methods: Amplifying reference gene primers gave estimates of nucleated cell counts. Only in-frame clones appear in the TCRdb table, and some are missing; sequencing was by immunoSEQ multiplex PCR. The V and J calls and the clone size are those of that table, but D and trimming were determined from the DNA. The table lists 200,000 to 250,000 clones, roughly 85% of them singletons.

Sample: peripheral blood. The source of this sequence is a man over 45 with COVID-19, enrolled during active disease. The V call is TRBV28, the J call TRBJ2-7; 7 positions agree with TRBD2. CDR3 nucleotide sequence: TGTGCCAGCAGTTTTCGGGGGGTGACCTACGAGCAGTACTTC. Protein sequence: CASSFRGVTYEQYF.